Below are 30 T cell receptor beta chains sequenced from a single sample in a study of cytomegalovirus exposure and HLA in healthy donors. The PCR had 60 Vbeta and 13 Jbeta primers. TCRdb's copy holds only in-frame clones and misses some; the assay was immunoSEQ multiplex PCR. The sample has fewer than 85,000 clones. The sequencing input was PBMCs. These receptors were collected from a man between 50 and 59 years old in good health and CMV-seropositive.

V and J are TRBV6-5 and TRBJ1-1; a weak D match, TRBD1 (6 bases). The CDR3 has 15 residues. Trimming shortened V by 2 bases and J by 3 bases, and 13 bases separated the two germline ends. CDR1 and CDR2 (germline): MNHEY, SVGAGI. The CDR3 nucleotides are TGTGCCAGCAGTTACCAGTGGGGGGGCGACACTGAAGCTTTCTTT. Amino acids: CASSYQWGGDTEAFF.

The chain recombines TRBV2 with TRBJ1-2, with D possibly TRBD1 on 6 matching bases. Germline V lookup: CDR1 SNHLY, CDR2 FYNNEI. Trimming took off 6 bases at V and 8 bases at J, with 13 bases between the two ends. The CDR3 length is 12 residues. Here the CDR3 DNA reads TGTGCCAGCAGCTGGGAACAGGGAGGCTACACCTTC. This gives the protein CASSWEQGGYTF.

The CDR3 DNA is TGTGCTAGTGCCAGACGACAGGGACCCTACAATGAGCAGTTCTTC. The encoded protein is CASARRQGPYNEQFF. The chain recombines TRBV12-5 with TRBJ2-1; 7 bases line up with TRBD1. V was pared by 7 bases and J by 2 bases, with 8 bases of the junction left unmatched. The CDR3 extends over 15 amino acids. Per germline, CDR1 LGHNT and CDR2 FRNRAP.

The chain carries TRBV10-1 and TRBJ2-3; D perhaps matches TRBD2 (5 bases). The CDR3 length is 13 residues. Looked up from germline, CDR1 is WNHNN and CDR2 is SYGVQD (reference sequence). The germline V and J ends were trimmed by 3 bases and 2 bases, with 6 bases remaining between them. The CDR3 coding sequence is TGCGCCAGCAGTGAACTAGTCACAGATACGCAGTATTTT. This sequence encodes CASSELVTDTQYF.

This rearrangement joins TRBV15 to TRBJ2-1; tentative D call: TRBD2 (7 bases). The CDR3 loop spans 15 amino acids. Germline loops: CDR1 LNHNV, CDR2 YYDKDF (reference sequence). Trimming took 7 bases from V and 2 from J, leaving 15 bases between them. The CDR3, as DNA: TGTGCCACCACCGCCGGCGGGGGCCCCTACAATGAGCAGTTCTTC. Protein product: CATTAGGGPYNEQFF.

J is TRBJ2-5 and V is TRBV6-5, with D possibly matching TRBD2 (6 bases). The CDR3 contains 14 residues. V was cut by 6 bases and J by 5 bases, with 16 bases left in between. CDR1 is MNHEY, CDR2 SVGAGI, per germline. The CDR3 nucleotides are TGTGCCAGCAGAGGCGGGGTCGGATCGGAGACCCAGTACTTC. It translates to CASRGGVGSETQYF.

V gene TRBV9 combines with J gene TRBJ1-2; 8 bases line up with TRBD1. Per the germline V gene, CDR1 is SGDLS and CDR2 is YYNGEE. Trimming at V came to 10 bases and at J to 4 bases, leaving 18 bases not matched to a gene. The CDR3 is made up of 16 amino acids. CDR3 DNA: TGTGCCGGATCGCCGGGACAGGAGCCTACCACCTATGGCTACACCTTC. Its protein is CAGSPGQEPTTYGYTF.

This chain uses TRBV2 with TRBJ1-5, with TRBD1 identical over 9 bases. The CDR3 runs 10 residues. Losses at the gene ends were 6 bases for V and 16 bases for J; bases not matched to a gene: 4. CDR1 is SNHLY, CDR2 FYNNEI, per germline. CDR3: CASSRDRAHF. DNA for the CDR3: TGTGCCAGCAGCCGGGACAGGGCCCATTTT. The full variable domain, rest sourced from reference TRBV2 and TRBJ1-5, is EPEVTQTPSHQVTQMGQEVILRCVPISNHLYFYWYRQILGQKVEFLVSFYNNEISEKSEIFDDQFSVERPDGSNFTLKIRSTKLEDSAMYFCASSRDRAHFGDGTRLSIL.

This chain uses TRBV6-5 with TRBJ1-3, with 7 bases lining up with TRBD1. Trimming at V came to 6 bases and at J to 3 bases, leaving 5 bases not matched to a gene. This CDR3 is 14 amino acids long. CDR1 and CDR2 from the germline V gene are MNHEY and SVGAGI. CDR3 sequence (DNA): TGTGCCAGCAGCCAAACAGGGGTTGGAAACACCATATATTTT. This sequence encodes CASSQTGVGNTIYF.

V gene TRBV28 combines with J gene TRBJ2-2; D remains ambiguous. Germline V gene data show CDR1 as MDHEN and CDR2 as SYDVKM. Trimming removed 2 bases from V and 1 base from J, with 5 bases in between. This CDR3 contains 14 residues. The chain's CDR3 is CASSLGQNTGELFF. The CDR3 DNA reads as TGTGCCAGCAGTTTAGGCCAGAACACCGGGGAGCTGTTTTTT.

The rearrangement links TRBV2 to TRBJ1-1, with TRBD1 matching 7 bases. Germline CDR1 SNHLY, CDR2 FYNNEI. The CDR3 covers 13 residues. Trimming took 3 bases from V and 6 from J; bases not matched to a gene: 4. As DNA, the CDR3 is TGTGCCAGCAGTGAGGTGCAGGGGGCTGAAGCTTTCTTT. Translation: CASSEVQGAEAFF.

The chain has TRBV6-5 and TRBJ1-3, with TRBD1 matching 7 bases. Unmatched junction bases numbered 3, after V lost 3 bases and J lost 4 bases. The germline gives CDR1 MNHEY, CDR2 SVGAGI. The CDR3 extends over 14 amino acids. The CDR3 loop reads CASSYGTAGNTIYF. DNA of the CDR3: TGTGCCAGCAGTTATGGGACAGCCGGAAACACCATATATTTT.

The chain recombines TRBV19 with TRBJ1-1; D unresolved. Germline V gene sequence: CDR1 LNHDA, CDR2 SQIVND (reference sequence). This CDR3 is 14 amino acids long. The germline V and J ends were trimmed by 0 bases and 2 bases, with 7 bases remaining between them. CDR3 in DNA: TGTGCCAGTAGTATAGATCGGGGAAACACTGAAGCTTTCTTT. This codes for CASSIDRGNTEAFF. The complete variable domain, with remaining parts taken from reference TRBV19 and TRBJ1-1, reads DGGITQSPKYLFRKEGQNVTLSCEQNLNHDAMYWYRQDPGQGLRLIYYSQIVNDFQKGDIAEGYSVSREKKESFPLTVTSAQKNPTAFYLCASSIDRGNTEAFFGQGTRLTVV.

The J gene is TRBJ1-5, the V gene TRBV6-5; D gene ambiguous. CDR3 length equals 13 residues. The V end lost 6 bases, the J end lost 5 bases, and 11 bases lay between the germline ends. Looked up from germline, CDR1 is MNHEY and CDR2 is SVGAGI. For the CDR3, the DNA is TGTGCCAGCAGCTATAAACGCGATCAGCCCCAGCATTTT. Amino acids: CASSYKRDQPQHF.

The rearrangement joins TRBV6-1 to TRBJ1-5; tentative D call: TRBD1 (6 bases). The ends were cut back, 1 base at V and 1 base at J, with 17 bases in the middle. The CDR3 length is 18 residues. CDR1 is MNHNS and CDR2 is SASEGT in the germline V gene. DNA of the CDR3: TGTGCCAGCAGTGAAGGGTCCGAGGGGGGGCAAAGCAATCAGCCCCAGCATTTT. Translation: CASSEGSEGGQSNQPQHF.

The chain joins TRBV5-6 to TRBJ1-1; 10 bases align to TRBD1. Germline V gene data show CDR1 as SGHDT and CDR2 as YYEEEE. Germline trimming cut 3 bases from V and 4 bases from J; bases unmatched to any gene: 3. The CDR3 has 14 amino acids. CDR3 loop: CASSWDRGSTEAFF. The CDR3 DNA sequence: TGTGCCAGCAGCTGGGACAGGGGTAGCACTGAAGCTTTCTTT.

The gene calls are TRBV18 and TRBJ2-3, with 12 nucleotides matching TRBD2. V was clipped by 2 bases and J by 4 bases; unmatched bases: 1. The CDR3 contains 15 residues. Germline-derived CDR1 and CDR2 are KGHSH and LQKENI. CDR3 loop: CASSPRLAGADTQYF. The CDR3 DNA is TGTGCCAGCTCACCAAGACTAGCGGGGGCAGATACGCAGTATTTT.

The chain uses TRBV30 and TRBJ2-4; D might be TRBD1 (5 bases). V was cut by 1 base and J by 5 bases, with 9 bases left in between. In germline, CDR1 is GTSNPN, CDR2 SVGIG (reference sequence). This CDR3 spans 13 amino acids. In DNA form, the CDR3 reads TGTGCCTGGAGTGAAGGGGTCGAAAACATTCAGTACTTC. The encoded protein is CAWSEGVENIQYF.

V and J are TRBV6-1 and TRBJ2-7; the D gene is possibly TRBD1 (5 bases). Germline V gene lookup returns CDR1 MNHNS and CDR2 SASEGT. This CDR3 region has 15 residues. V dropped 4 bases and J dropped 1 base, with 14 bases sitting between them. The CDR3 here is CASSARVPPSYEQYF. The CDR3 DNA reads as TGTGCCAGCAGTGCCAGGGTACCCCCTTCCTACGAGCAGTACTTC.

In regard to this clone: The sample carries other DNA sequences with the same CDR3. The chain uses TRBV9 and TRBJ2-5, with a weak D call TRBD2 (6 bases). V gave up 0 bases and J gave up 1 base, with 7 bases separating them. CDR1 is SGDLS and CDR2 is YYNGEE in the germline V gene. The CDR3 loop spans 14 amino acids. CDR3 residues: CASSVEAGQETQYF. DNA of the CDR3: TGTGCCAGCAGCGTAGAAGCGGGCCAAGAGACCCAGTACTTC.

The CDR3 DNA reads TGTGCCAGCAGCTCTAGGGGCAGGGGAAACATTCAGTACTTC. Its protein product is CASSSRGRGNIQYF. This sequence joins TRBV6-5 and TRBJ2-4; the D gene is possibly TRBD1 (6 bases). CDR3 length equals 14 residues. V gave up 6 bases and J gave up 6 bases, with 15 bases separating them. CDR1 and CDR2 from the germline V gene are MNHEY and SVGAGI.

The gene calls are TRBV2 and TRBJ2-7; TRBD1 might be the D (5 bases). Looked up from germline, CDR1 is SNHLY and CDR2 is FYNNEI. The CDR3 loop spans 13 amino acids. V lost 1 base, J lost 4 bases, and 8 bases lay in between. The CDR3 DNA sequence: TGTGCCAGCAGTGAAGGGGGCCAGTACGAGCAGTACGTC. It encodes CASSEGGQYEQYV.

The CDR3 here is CAWSIIWRNTIYF. In DNA form, the CDR3 reads TGTGCCTGGAGTATTATTTGGCGAAACACCATATATTTT. V usage is TRBV30 and J usage is TRBJ1-3; no firm D call. Trimming removed 2 bases from V and 5 bases from J, with 10 bases in between. Germline V gene data show CDR1 as GTSNPN and CDR2 as SVGIG (reference sequence). CDR3 size: 13 residues.

This chain links TRBV10-3 with TRBJ2-7, with a weak D call TRBD2 (5 bases). From germline, CDR1 is ENHRY and CDR2 SYGVKD. The CDR3 covers 13 residues. V was cut by 3 bases and J by 0 bases, with 6 bases left in between. The CDR3, as DNA: TGTGCCATCAGTGAAACTAGCTCCTACGAGCAGTACTTC. Translated, it gives CAISETSSYEQYF.

This rearrangement joins TRBV19 to TRBJ2-3, with TRBD2 identical over 8 bases. Germline loops: CDR1 LNHDA, CDR2 SQIVND (reference sequence). J lost 2 bases, V lost 5 bases, and 6 bases had no gene match. The CDR3 covers 15 residues. The DNA of the CDR3 is TGTGCCAGTAGTTCCATAGCGGGGTACACAGATACGCAGTATTTT. This codes for CASSSIAGYTDTQYF.

The rearrangement links TRBV15 to TRBJ2-7; D possibly corresponds to TRBD2 (6 bases). The CDR3 has 18 amino acids. V gave up 2 bases and J gave up 2 bases, with 22 bases separating them. Germline CDR1 is LNHNV and CDR2 is YYDKDF (reference sequence). The CDR3 is CATSRSHGTFRSAYEQYF. In DNA, the CDR3 is TGTGCCACCAGCAGATCCCATGGGACTTTCAGGAGCGCCTACGAGCAGTACTTC.

This rearrangement joins TRBV29-1 to TRBJ2-1; TRBD2 agrees at 7 bases. Germline values: CDR1 SQVTM, CDR2 ANQGSEA. This CDR3 region has 16 residues. The trim removed 6 bases at V and 2 bases at J, leaving 13 bases unmatched. The CDR3 DNA follows: TGCAGCGTCACTAATTTGGGGGGGGTGACCTACAATGAGCAGTTCTTC. Its translation is CSVTNLGGVTYNEQFF.

The chain carries TRBV30 and TRBJ1-6; D is perhaps TRBD1 (6 bases). The CDR3 runs 14 residues. Germline CDR1 GTSNPN, CDR2 SVGIG (reference sequence). Deletions cut 2 bases from V and 6 bases from J, with 11 bases between. In nucleotides, the CDR3 is TGTGCCTGGAGTTACAGGGTATCTAATTCACCCCTCCACTTT. This codes for CAWSYRVSNSPLHF.

V and J are TRBV11-2 and TRBJ2-2, with 8 nucleotides matching TRBD1. J lost 5 bases, V lost 0 bases, and 8 bases had no gene match. This CDR3 region has 17 residues. CDR1 and CDR2 (germline): SGHAT, FQNNGV. The CDR3 here is CASSLDMARGRTGELFF. CDR3 nucleotides: TGTGCCAGCAGCTTAGATATGGCCAGGGGGCGGACCGGGGAGCTGTTTTTT.

This chain uses TRBV5-1 with TRBJ1-5; perhaps TRBD1 as D (6 bases). The germline V and J ends were trimmed by 2 bases and 1 base, with 10 bases remaining between them. Germline-derived CDR1 and CDR2 are SGHRS and YFSETQ. The CDR3 has 15 residues. This chain's CDR3 is CASSFGGASNQPQHF. CDR3 bases: TGCGCCAGCAGCTTTGGGGGGGCAAGCAATCAGCCCCAGCATTTT.